One and the same sample provided the 19 T cell receptor beta chains below, sequenced in a study of blood T cell repertoires in COVID-19. Sequenced by immunoSEQ multiplex PCR; TCRdb stores in-frame clones only, minus some. The sample yields a few hundred thousand clones, over 75% seen once. Sequenced: PBMCs or T cells enriched from blood (not recorded which). The receptor source for this set is a man aged 18 to 29 who had recovered from COVID-19.

The rearrangement uses TRBV7-6 and TRBJ2-6, with D uncertain. With 0 bases removed from V and 0 bases from J, the gap between germline ends came to 6 bases. Germline V gene lookup returns CDR1 SGHVS and CDR2 FNYEAQ. This CDR3 comprises 16 residues. The chain's CDR3 is CASSLAEFSGANVLTF. The CDR3 nucleotides are TGTGCCAGCAGCTTAGCGGAGTTCTCTGGGGCCAACGTCCTGACTTTC.

V usage is TRBV3-1 (or the pseudogene TRBV3-2) and J usage is TRBJ2-3, with 10 bases lining up with TRBD2. Germline V gives CDR1 LGHDT, CDR2 YNNKEL (reference sequence). Losses at the gene ends were 4 bases for V and 5 bases for J; bases not matched to a gene: 9. The CDR3 has 16 amino acids. The CDR3 bases are TGTGCCAGCAGCCCCGAGCCGGGACTAGCGATAGATACGCAGTATTTT. It translates to CASSPEPGLAIDTQYF.

The V and J genes are TRBV4-3 and TRBJ2-2; TRBD2 aligns across 13 bases. The CDR3 covers 17 residues. Trimming at V came to 1 base and at J to 5 bases, leaving 4 bases not matched to a gene. Germline V gives CDR1 LGHNA, CDR2 YSLEER. CDR3 amino acids: CASSQGTSGSLTGELFF. The CDR3 region has the DNA TGCGCCAGCAGCCAAGGGACTAGCGGGAGTTTGACCGGGGAGCTGTTTTTT.

The V gene is TRBV28, the J gene TRBJ1-1; D is uncertain. Germline V lookup: CDR1 MDHEN, CDR2 SYDVKM. V was trimmed by 7 bases and J by 9 bases, leaving 12 bases between them. The CDR3 consists of 11 residues. The CDR3 region is CASIDITQAFF. CDR3 bases: TGTGCCAGCATCGACATTACGCAAGCTTTCTTT.

The genes are TRBV9 and TRBJ2-1; D not resolved. The germline V gene encodes CDR1 SGDLS and CDR2 YYNGEE. The germline V and J ends were trimmed by 2 bases and 11 bases, with 8 bases remaining between them. The CDR3 is 11 residues long. The CDR3 DNA follows: TGTGCCAGCAGCGTCGGTACGAAGCAGTTCTTC. This codes for CASSVGTKQFF.

This sequence joins TRBV28 and TRBJ2-7; 7 bases are shared with TRBD2. CDR1 MDHEN and CDR2 SYDVKM come from the germline V gene. The CDR3 runs 15 residues. The V and J ends lost 4 bases and 4 bases, in that order; junction bases with no gene match: 10. CDR3 coding DNA: TGTGCCAGCAGTTCCCCAGCGGGAACGCGGTACGAGCAGTACTTC. Amino acids: CASSSPAGTRYEQYF.

The chain uses TRBV28 and TRBJ1-2; 7 positions match TRBD1. The CDR3 runs to 14 residues. V trimming: 6 bases; J trimming: 7 bases; junction bases outside the gene matches: 11. CDR1 and CDR2 (germline): MDHEN, SYDVKM. CDR3 nucleotides: TGTGCCAGCAGAGGAGAGACAGGGTCCTCTGGCTACACCTTC. This gives the protein CASRGETGSSGYTF.

The CDR3 nucleotides read TGCGCCACCGGGACAGGGCTTGAGAACACCGGGGAGCTGTTTTTT. It yields the protein CATGTGLENTGELFF. The V gene is TRBV5-1, the J gene TRBJ2-2; 9 bases map to TRBD1. J was trimmed by 1 base and V by 9 bases; bases with no gene match: 7. This CDR3 is 15 amino acids long. Germline V lookup: CDR1 SGHRS, CDR2 YFSETQ.

The genes are TRBV5-5 and TRBJ1-2, with TRBD1 matching 8 bases. This CDR3 has 14 amino acids. V shed 4 bases and J 1 base; nucleotides not matched to a gene: 3. Germline CDR1 is SGHKS and CDR2 is YYEKEE (reference sequence). In DNA, the CDR3 is TGTGCCAGCAGCGGACAGGGCCGTAACTATGGCTACACCTTC. The encoded protein is CASSGQGRNYGYTF.

This rearrangement joins TRBV9 to TRBJ2-2; 7 bases are a match to TRBD2. This CDR3 is built from 18 residues. From germline, CDR1 is SGDLS and CDR2 YYNGEE. The J segment lost 1 base and the V segment lost 0 bases, leaving 9 bases of the junction unmatched. DNA of the CDR3: TGTGCCAGCAGCGTAGGTGTGGGAGGGACCCTGAACACCGGGGAGCTGTTTTTT. This gives the protein CASSVGVGGTLNTGELFF.

The chain uses TRBV6-1 and TRBJ2-2; D not resolved. With 2 bases removed from V and 0 bases from J, the gap between germline ends came to 10 bases. Germline V gene lookup returns CDR1 MNHNS and CDR2 SASEGT. CDR3 length: 16 amino acids. CDR3 nucleotide sequence: TGTGCCAGCAGTGAACAGGTACCTCCGAACACCGGGGAGCTGTTTTTT. Encoded protein: CASSEQVPPNTGELFF.

This rearrangement joins TRBV28 to TRBJ2-7; possibly TRBD1 for D (6 bases). The CDR3 is 14 amino acids. V was cut by 4 bases and J by 5 bases, with 15 bases left in between. Germline CDR1 is MDHEN and CDR2 is SYDVKM. The CDR3 DNA follows: TGTGCCAGCAGTTCCTACGACAGGACCCACGAGCAGTACTTC. As protein: CASSSYDRTHEQYF.

The chain has TRBV27 and TRBJ1-6; D is unclear. CDR1 is MNHEY and CDR2 is SMNVEV in the germline V gene (reference sequence). V was trimmed by 5 bases and J by 0 bases, leaving 5 bases between them. This CDR3 has 14 residues. The CDR3 bases are TGTGCCAGCAGTCCTTCCTCCTATAATTCACCCCTCCACTTT. Protein product: CASSPSSYNSPLHF.

This chain links TRBV7-9 with TRBJ2-7, with TRBD2 matching 7 bases. Germline V lookup: CDR1 SEHNR, CDR2 FQNEAQ (reference sequence). This CDR3 comprises 13 residues. The V and J ends lost 11 bases and 2 bases, in that order; junction bases with no gene match: 9. The chain's CDR3 is CASTGRGTYEQYF. The CDR3 DNA follows: TGTGCCTCGACGGGGAGGGGAACCTACGAGCAGTACTTC.

The chain carries TRBV12-5 and TRBJ2-1; D not resolved. Germline CDR1 reads LGHNT; CDR2 reads FRNRAP. V gave up 3 bases and J gave up 0 bases, with 9 bases separating them. The CDR3 consists of 15 residues. CDR3 DNA: TGTGCTAGTGGTTTATCTGGTAGCTCCTACAATGAGCAGTTCTTC. Translation: CASGLSGSSYNEQFF. The full variable domain, completed using reference TRBV12-5 and TRBJ2-1, is DARVTQTPRHKVTEMGQEVTMRCQPILGHNTVFWYRQTMMQGLELLAYFRNRAPLDDSGMPKDRFSAEMPDATLATLKIQPSEPRDSAVYFCASGLSGSSYNEQFFGPGTRLTVL.

This sequence joins TRBV4-1 and TRBJ1-5; D is perhaps TRBD1 (5 bases). In germline, CDR1 is MGHRA, CDR2 YSYEKL. The CDR3 consists of 14 residues. The V end lost 4 bases, the J end lost 7 bases, and 14 bases lay between the germline ends. The CDR3 protein is CASSPLQGGQPQHF. The CDR3 DNA is TGCGCCAGCAGCCCACTGCAGGGCGGACAGCCCCAGCATTTT.

The chain employs TRBV18 and TRBJ2-7; 9 bases are shared with TRBD1. Trimming cost V 3 bases and J 5 bases; bases outside gene matches: 11. The germline V gene has CDR1 KGHSH and CDR2 LQKENI. The CDR3 is made up of 16 amino acids. The CDR3 nucleotides read TGTGCCAGCTCACCCGCCCCGGGGACAGGGACGCACGAGCAGTACTTC. Its protein product is CASSPAPGTGTHEQYF.

This clone was seen a few times. This chain joins TRBV6-5 and TRBJ1-6, with a weak D call TRBD1 (5 bases). Germline loops: CDR1 MNHEY, CDR2 SVGAGI. This CDR3 has 15 residues. Deletions cut 6 bases from V and 0 bases from J, with 9 bases between. The chain's CDR3 is CASRSQGSYNSPLHF. DNA of the CDR3: TGTGCCAGCAGATCTCAGGGCTCCTATAATTCACCCCTCCACTTT.

The chain couples TRBV7-6 to TRBJ1-4; D possibly corresponds to TRBD1 (5 bases). In germline, CDR1 is SGHVS, CDR2 FNYEAQ. V lost 3 bases and J lost 7, with 15 bases in between. The CDR3 extends over 15 amino acids. In DNA form, the CDR3 reads TGTGCCAGCAGCTTGAGACAGCGGGGAGGTGAAAAACTGTTTTTT. Its translation: CASSLRQRGGEKLFF.